This T cell receptor (beta chain) was profiled in a study (dated by TCRdb to 2013 to 2014). A remark on this clonotype: Its cognate antigen has yet to be identified. Base qualities are not provided; no much larger clone lies one nucleotide away.

Sequencer: Illumina Genome Analyzer IIx. TCRdb reran the public reads through fastp at Q25 and MiXCR, keeping productive beta chains. One record per CDR3 amino acid sequence lists the most common genes and DNA. For this sample the table gives about 15,000 distinct CDR3 sequences, of which 30% to 45% were detected only once. The biggest ten clones account for roughly a sixth of the sample. The trim is 4 bases for V and 8 bases for J, with a gap of 14 bases between the germline ends. The CDR3, from cysteine to phenylalanine, totals 13 residues. Only the CDR3 DNA is retained, 39 bases long and in frame from the first base. Taken from the germline V gene (reference sequence), the CDR1 and CDR2 loops are DFQATT and SNEGSKA.

Sequencing input: blood. This TCR was recovered from a human donor. This chain joins TRBV20-1 to TRBJ1-4; the D gene is perhaps TRBD1, on 5 matching bases. CDR3 region: CSATGTLREKLFF. The DNA is TGCAGTGCTACAGGGACCTTAAGGGAAAAACTGTTTTTT.